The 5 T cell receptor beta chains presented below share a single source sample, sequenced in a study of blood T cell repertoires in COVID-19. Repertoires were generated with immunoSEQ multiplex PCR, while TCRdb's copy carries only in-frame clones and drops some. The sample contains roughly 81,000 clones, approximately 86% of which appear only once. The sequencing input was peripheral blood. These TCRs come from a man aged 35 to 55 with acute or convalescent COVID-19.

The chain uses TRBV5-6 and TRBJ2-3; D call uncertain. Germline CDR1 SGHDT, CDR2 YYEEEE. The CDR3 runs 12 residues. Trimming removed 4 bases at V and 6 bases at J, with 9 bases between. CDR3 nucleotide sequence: TGTGCCAGCAGCCAGGCGTCCGATACGCAGTATTTT. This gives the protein CASSQASDTQYF.

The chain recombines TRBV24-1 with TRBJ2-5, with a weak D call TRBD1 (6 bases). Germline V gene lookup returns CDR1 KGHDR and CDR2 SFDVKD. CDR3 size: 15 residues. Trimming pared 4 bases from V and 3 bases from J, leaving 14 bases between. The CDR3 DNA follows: TGTGCCACCAGTGACCCCAACAGGGCGAAAGAGACCCAGTACTTC. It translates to CATSDPNRAKETQYF.

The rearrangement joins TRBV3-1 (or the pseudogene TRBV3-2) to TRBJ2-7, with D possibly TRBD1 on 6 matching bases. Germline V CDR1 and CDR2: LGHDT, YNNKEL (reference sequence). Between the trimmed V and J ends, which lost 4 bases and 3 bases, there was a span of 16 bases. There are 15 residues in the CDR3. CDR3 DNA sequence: TGTGCCAGCAGCCCAGGGACACTGGATCTCTACGAGCAGTACTTC. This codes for CASSPGTLDLYEQYF.

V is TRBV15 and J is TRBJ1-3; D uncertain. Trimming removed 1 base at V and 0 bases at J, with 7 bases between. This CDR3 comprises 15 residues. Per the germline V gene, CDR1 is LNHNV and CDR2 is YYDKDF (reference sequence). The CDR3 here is CATSRVRDSGNTIYF. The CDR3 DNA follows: TGTGCCACCAGCAGAGTTCGGGACTCTGGAAACACCATATATTTT.

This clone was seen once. CDR3 DNA sequence: TGCGCCAGCAGCCGTCCGGGACAGGGAAACACTGAAGCTTTCTTT. Protein product: CASSRPGQGNTEAFF. The rearrangement uses TRBV5-1 and TRBJ1-1; TRBD1 aligns across 9 bases. Germline CDR1 and CDR2: SGHRS and YFSETQ. The junction had 6 bases not matched to a gene; V was cut back by 4 bases and J by 2 bases. This CDR3 contains 15 residues.